The present TCR beta chain was sequenced within a study of long-term antiretroviral therapy in people with HIV. Specimens held about 0.9-11 million cryopreserved PBMC prior to DNA extraction. About this clone: As yet, its antigen is unknown.

Notes on the study in general: After ART, diversity increased yet remained lower than transplant donor controls.

An immunoSEQ assay, version v3.0, was performed at survey level. Each sample aimed for roughly 35,000-50,000 sequenced T-cell genomes. This table comes from immunoSEQ multiplex PCR, and its TCRdb copy is limited to in-frame clones, with some not included. The sample lists tens of thousands of clones, about four fifths occurring once. The sequences come from unsorted PBMCs, collected 0.3 years after starting antiretroviral therapy. The sequence came from a man aged 18 to 30 with HIV.

The CDR3 loop is CASKTEQGGSYEQYF. As DNA, the CDR3 is TGTGCCAGCAAAACGGAACAGGGTGGATCCTACGAGCAGTACTTC. This chain joins TRBV6-1 and TRBJ2-7, with D maybe TRBD1 (6 bases). Germline V gene data show CDR1 as MNHNS and CDR2 as SASEGT. Trimming pared 7 bases from V and 1 base from J, leaving 17 bases between. This CDR3 has 15 residues.